One sample yielded the 29 T cell receptor beta chains listed below, sequenced in a study of cytomegalovirus exposure and HLA in healthy donors. Researchers ran the PCR with 60 Vbeta and 13 Jbeta primers. Generated by immunoSEQ multiplex PCR, the TCRdb table keeps only in-frame clones and is missing some. The sample shows roughly 120,000 clones, 65% to 85% of them seen only once. Source material: PBMCs. The receptors come from a man in his forties or fifties in good health and CMV-seropositive.

The J gene is TRBJ2-7, the V gene TRBV5-6; D is unclear. The CDR3 is made up of 11 amino acids. The ends were cut back, 0 bases at V and 5 bases at J, with 3 bases in the middle. The germline V gene has CDR1 SGHDT and CDR2 YYEEEE. CDR3 sequence: CASSLGHEQYF. The CDR3 DNA reads TGTGCCAGCAGCTTGGGGCACGAGCAGTACTTC.

This chain links TRBV2 with TRBJ2-1; 7 bases align to TRBD1. This CDR3 contains 16 residues. The V segment lost 4 bases and the J segment 6 bases; nucleotides outside the gene matches: 12. Germline CDR1 reads SNHLY; CDR2 reads FYNNEI. The CDR3 region is CASSALRQGLGNEQFF. In DNA form, the CDR3 reads TGTGCCAGCAGTGCGCTCCGACAGGGCCTAGGCAATGAGCAGTTCTTC.

This clone occurred a few times. The gene calls are TRBV7-9 and TRBJ1-1; 7 bases map to TRBD1. Trimming removed 2 bases from V and 3 bases from J; junction bases left unmatched: 6. From germline, CDR1 is SEHNR and CDR2 FQNEAQ (reference sequence). The CDR3 loop spans 15 amino acids. DNA for the CDR3: TGTGCCAGCAGCTTACTGGGACAGCCTTACACTGAAGCTTTCTTT. Its translation is CASSLLGQPYTEAFF.

The CDR3 loop reads CASSVGPYEQYF. The CDR3 region has the DNA TGTGCCAGCAGCGTAGGGCCCTACGAGCAGTACTTC. The chain is built from TRBV9 and TRBJ2-7; D is unclear. Germline values: CDR1 SGDLS, CDR2 YYNGEE. The V end was cut by 0 bases, the J end by 2 bases, with 3 bases between. The length of the CDR3 is 12 residues.

The V call is TRBV27, the J call TRBJ1-2; no definite D call. Germline V gene sequence: CDR1 MNHEY, CDR2 SMNVEV (reference sequence). CDR3 length: 14 residues. V was shortened by 5 bases and J by 8 bases, with 18 bases between the two germline ends. CDR3 region: CASSQSVGRFGYTF. As DNA, the CDR3 is TGTGCCAGCAGTCAGTCGGTGGGCAGGTTCGGCTACACCTTC.

CDR3 DNA: TGTGCCAGCAGTAGCCAGACAGGGGTAGCTGAAAAACTGTTTTTT. The encoded protein is CASSSQTGVAEKLFF. The gene calls are TRBV6-1 and TRBJ1-4; 8 nucleotides agree with TRBD1. V shed 5 bases, J shed 7 bases, and the junction held 9 bases outside the gene matches. Germline V lookup: CDR1 MNHNS, CDR2 SASEGT. CDR3 length: 15 residues.

V is TRBV5-1 and J is TRBJ2-7, with TRBD1 identical over 7 bases. This CDR3 is 17 amino acids long. The V gene end was trimmed by 5 bases and the J gene end by 0 bases; junction bases not matched to a gene: 14. CDR1 SGHRS and CDR2 YFSETQ come from the germline V gene. The CDR3 region is CASSFHGTAKLSYEQYF. DNA of the CDR3: TGCGCCAGCAGTTTCCACGGGACAGCCAAGCTCTCCTACGAGCAGTACTTC.

This clone occurred a few times. The chain employs TRBV9 and TRBJ2-7; weak D call: TRBD2 (5 bases). The assigned J gene may be wrong: the sequence end matches TRBJ2-1 better. Per the germline V gene, CDR1 is SGDLS and CDR2 is YYNGEE. This CDR3 contains 10 residues. Written as DNA, the CDR3 is TGTGCCATCCCCCAGCGGGAGCAGTTCTTC. Encoded protein: CAIPQREQFF.

The rearrangement joins TRBV28 to TRBJ1-5; no definite D call. This CDR3 is built from 15 residues. The V gene's germline CDR1 is MDHEN and CDR2 SYDVKM. Trimming pared 4 bases from V and 4 bases from J, leaving 14 bases between. In DNA, the CDR3 is TGTGCCAGCAGTTCCCCCTCCTCCCAGAATCAGCCCCAGCATTTT. Its protein product is CASSSPSSQNQPQHF.

The rearrangement uses TRBV18 and TRBJ2-1, with 9 bases fitting TRBD2. V shed 3 bases and J 0 bases; nucleotides not matched to a gene: 3. CDR3 length equals 16 residues. Germline-derived CDR1 and CDR2 are KGHSH and LQKENI. CDR3 bases: TGTGCCAGCTCACCCCCTAGCGGGGTCTCCTACAATGAGCAGTTCTTC. It specifies CASSPPSGVSYNEQFF. Variable domain in full (rest from reference TRBV18 and TRBJ2-1): NAGVMQNPRHLVRRRGQEARLRCSPMKGHSHVYWYRQLPEEGLKFMVYLQKENIIDESGMPKERFSAEFPKEGPSILRIQQVVRGDSAAYFCASSPPSGVSYNEQFFGPGTRLTVL.

The gene calls are TRBV7-2 and TRBJ2-7, with TRBD2 as a possible D gene (6 bases). Germline V gene data show CDR1 as SGHTA and CDR2 as FQGNSA. CDR3 length: 15 residues. V shed 1 base and J shed 2 bases, with 12 bases lying between them. The CDR3 sequence is CASSLDGRSAYEQYF. For the CDR3, the DNA is TGTGCCAGCAGCTTAGACGGGAGATCCGCCTACGAGCAGTACTTC.

The CDR3: CASSSLSGSYEQYF. In DNA form, the CDR3 reads TGTGCCAGCAGCTCCCTTAGCGGGTCCTACGAGCAGTACTTC. V gene TRBV7-2 combines with J gene TRBJ2-7, with 7 nucleotides matching TRBD2. Germline assignment: CDR1 SGHTA and CDR2 FQGNSA. V lost 4 bases and J lost 1; bases outside the gene matches: 4. This CDR3 region has 14 residues.

The J gene is TRBJ2-3, the V gene TRBV29-1, with D perhaps TRBD2 (5 bases). Germline V gene lookup returns CDR1 SQVTM and CDR2 ANQGSEA. Trimming pared 5 bases from V and 0 bases from J, leaving 18 bases between. CDR3 length: 16 residues. Written as DNA, the CDR3 is TGCAGCGTTATCTACTTCGCGGGCTTTAGCACAGATACGCAGTATTTT. Encoded protein: CSVIYFAGFSTDTQYF.

DNA of the CDR3: TGTGCCAGCTCACCGTCCAGGGTAGACACTGAAGCTTTCTTT. Its protein is CASSPSRVDTEAFF. This chain joins TRBV18 and TRBJ1-1, with D perhaps matching TRBD1 (5 bases). The CDR3 length is 14 residues. Germline V gene lookup returns CDR1 KGHSH and CDR2 LQKENI. V lost 3 bases and J 3 bases, leaving 11 bases between the germline ends.

J is TRBJ2-7 and V is TRBV19; the D gene is possibly TRBD2 (5 bases). CDR1 LNHDA and CDR2 SQIVND come from the germline V gene (reference sequence). Trimming removed 2 bases at V and 2 bases at J, with 13 bases between. The CDR3 consists of 15 residues. The CDR3 region has the DNA TGTGCCAGTAGTATATATCAGGCCGGGACCTACGAGCAGTACTTC. The encoded protein is CASSIYQAGTYEQYF.

This clone was recorded a few times. V gene TRBV29-1 combines with J gene TRBJ2-7, with D perhaps TRBD1 (6 bases). This CDR3 has 13 amino acids. Deletions cut 3 bases from V and 4 bases from J, with 13 bases between. From germline, CDR1 is SQVTM and CDR2 ANQGSEA. CDR3 DNA: TGCAGCGTTGATCCAGGGGATGGGTACGAGCAGTACTTC. Translated: CSVDPGDGYEQYF.

The chain couples TRBV7-9 to TRBJ2-7, with 7 bases aligning to TRBD2. The trim removed 1 base at V and 1 base at J, leaving 10 bases unmatched. This CDR3 spans 17 amino acids. Germline V gives CDR1 SEHNR, CDR2 FQNEAQ (reference sequence). The CDR3: CASSLVGGDKESYEQYF. CDR3 nucleotides: TGTGCCAGCAGCTTAGTTGGGGGGGATAAGGAATCCTACGAGCAGTACTTC.

The V call is TRBV7-2, the J call TRBJ1-6, with TRBD1 identical over 8 bases. V gave up 2 bases and J gave up 0 bases; unmatched junction bases: 9. Germline V CDR1 and CDR2: SGHTA, FQGNSA. The CDR3 is 19 amino acids. Here the CDR3 reads CASSLRSGQASSYNSPLHF. The DNA for the CDR3 is TGTGCCAGCAGCTTAAGGTCGGGACAGGCGAGCTCCTATAATTCACCCCTCCACTTT.

The chain is built from TRBV6-1 and TRBJ2-7, with 9 bases aligning to TRBD2. Germline assignment: CDR1 MNHNS and CDR2 SASEGT. Trimming at V came to 8 bases and at J to 2 bases, leaving 10 bases not matched to a gene. This CDR3 has 15 amino acids. Here the CDR3 reads CASQPLAGAAYEQYF. CDR3 coding DNA: TGTGCCAGCCAACCCTTAGCGGGGGCGGCCTACGAGCAGTACTTC.

The CDR3 DNA sequence: TGTGCCAGTAGTATAGACCCGACTAGCGGGGGGGCACCCGAGCAGTACTTC. Translation gives CASSIDPTSGGAPEQYF. The rearrangement uses TRBV19 and TRBJ2-7, with 14 bases lining up with TRBD2. The CDR3 runs 17 residues. Germline V lookup: CDR1 LNHDA, CDR2 SQIVND (reference sequence). Trimming removed 0 bases from V and 6 bases from J; junction bases left unmatched: 7.

The chain combines TRBV7-6 with TRBJ1-4; 7 nucleotides match TRBD1. The J segment lost 5 bases and the V segment lost 5 bases, leaving 5 bases of the junction unmatched. This CDR3 is built from 14 residues. Germline loops: CDR1 SGHVS, CDR2 FNYEAQ. The CDR3 here is CASSRDSSNEKLFF. The CDR3 nucleotides are TGTGCCAGCAGCAGGGACAGCTCAAATGAAAAACTGTTTTTT.

This clone was observed a single time. CDR3 region: CASSAQGAKNIQYF. The CDR3 region has the DNA TGTGCCAGCTCAGCCCAGGGTGCCAAAAACATTCAGTACTTC. The chain links TRBV18 to TRBJ2-4; possibly TRBD1 for D (5 bases). The germline V gene has CDR1 KGHSH and CDR2 LQKENI. The CDR3 is 14 residues long. V gave up 5 bases and J gave up 1 base, with 9 bases separating them.

The V call is TRBV6-5, the J call TRBJ2-1; D possibly corresponds to TRBD1 (5 bases). With 0 bases removed from V and 9 bases from J, the gap between germline ends came to 9 bases. The CDR3 contains 13 residues. Germline V gives CDR1 MNHEY, CDR2 SVGAGI. This CDR3 is CASSYSQGGEQFF. CDR3 DNA sequence: TGTGCCAGCAGTTACTCCCAGGGCGGTGAGCAGTTCTTC.

The chain carries TRBV5-8 and TRBJ1-4; TRBD1 matches at 7 bases. Germline CDR1 reads SGHTS; CDR2 reads YDEGEE. This CDR3 has 15 residues. V dropped 4 bases and J dropped 6; count of bases not matched to a gene: 9. CDR3 in DNA: TGTGCCAGCAGCCTGACAGGGACAACGGATGAAAAACTGTTTTTT. Its translation is CASSLTGTTDEKLFF.

The rearrangement joins TRBV18 to TRBJ1-1; 12 bases line up with TRBD1. V lost 3 bases to trimming and J lost 3 bases; unmatched junction nucleotides: 5. Germline values: CDR1 KGHSH, CDR2 LQKENI. This CDR3 region has 16 residues. CDR3 in DNA: TGTGCCAGCTCACCGGGACAGGGGGCTCGGTACACTGAAGCTTTCTTT. Translation gives CASSPGQGARYTEAFF.

The V gene is TRBV6-5, the J gene TRBJ1-2; 10 bases align to TRBD1. CDR1 and CDR2 (germline): MNHEY, SVGAGI. The ends lost 0 bases at V and 8 bases at J; junction bases unmatched: 6. The CDR3 length is 15 residues. CDR3 sequence: CASSYSGTGAGGYTF. The CDR3 region has the DNA TGTGCCAGCAGTTACTCAGGGACAGGGGCCGGGGGCTACACCTTC.

This sequence joins TRBV10-1 and TRBJ2-3; 7 bases are shared with TRBD2. The CDR3 covers 14 residues. With V trimmed by 6 bases and J by 0 bases, 3 bases remained unmatched. Germline V gene sequence: CDR1 WNHNN, CDR2 SYGVQD (reference sequence). CDR3 residues: CASSQRGSTDTQYF. For the CDR3, the DNA is TGCGCCAGCAGCCAGCGGGGCAGCACAGATACGCAGTATTTT.

The rearrangement links TRBV5-4 to TRBJ2-7; the match to TRBD1 covers 8 bases. The CDR3 is made up of 17 amino acids. V gave up 2 bases and J gave up 2 bases; unmatched junction bases: 12. In germline, CDR1 is SGHNT, CDR2 YYREEE (reference sequence). This CDR3 is CASSFGPLGQATYEQYF. The CDR3 DNA follows: TGTGCCAGCAGCTTCGGCCCCTTGGGACAGGCGACCTACGAGCAGTACTTC.

The gene calls are TRBV6-1 and TRBJ2-1; D is unclear. The V gene lost 6 bases and the J gene lost 5 bases, with 8 bases spanning the gap. There are 12 residues in the CDR3. Germline V lookup: CDR1 MNHNS, CDR2 SASEGT. CDR3 nucleotide sequence: TGTGCCAGCAGCCCTCTAGACAATGAGCAGTTCTTC. Residues: CASSPLDNEQFF.